Following are 21 T cell receptor beta chains from one sample sequenced in a study of T cells expressing NK-cell markers. TCRdb re-called the 5' RACE reads; one entry per CDR3 protein, DNA not given. The repertoire table contains 150,000 to 180,000 distinct CDR3 sequences. The sequenced sample was blood T cells: a sorted CD56 or NKG2C T cell subset, CD4+ or CD8+ T cells, or bulk PBMC T cells (not recorded which). Source of these receptors: a woman in her 50s in good health.

V and J are TRBV3-1 and TRBJ2-2; checking the TCRdb D call of TRBD1 is not possible without DNA. The CDR3 sequence is 18 residues long. Germline values: CDR1 LGHDT, CDR2 YNNKEL (reference sequence). The CDR3 reads CASSQVGGTTPPTGELFF.

This chain joins TRBV19 and TRBJ1-1. The CDR3 has 12 amino acids. CDR1 LNHDA and CDR2 SQIVND come from the germline V gene (reference sequence). The CDR3 here is CASRRQYTEAFF.

The gene calls are TRBV24-1 and TRBJ2-5; checking the TCRdb D call of TRBD2 is not possible without DNA. This CDR3 has 17 amino acids. In germline, CDR1 is KGHDR, CDR2 SFDVKD. The CDR3 region is CATSDLFRSGRKETQYF.

This CDR3 reads CASSPTSGAFYEQYF. The genes are TRBV7-6 and TRBJ2-7; TCRdb outputs TRBD2, but without DNA this stays unchecked. This CDR3 contains 15 residues. Germline CDR1 reads SGHVS; CDR2 reads FNYEAQ.

CDR3: CASSWTSGSGETQYF. The chain joins TRBV6-2 or TRBV6-3 to TRBJ2-5; TCRdb calls TRBD2, which cannot be checked without DNA. The CDR3 extends over 15 amino acids. Looked up from germline, CDR1 is MNHEY and CDR2 is SVGEGT.

The chain combines TRBV7-8 with TRBJ2-5; the TCRdb call, TRBD2, lacks DNA for checking. CDR3 length: 20 residues. From germline, CDR1 is SGHVS and CDR2 FQNEAQ. CDR3 sequence: CASSFFPPGLAGVGQETQYF.

The genes are TRBV7-8 and TRBJ2-3; TCRdb's assignment of TRBD1 cannot be checked, as there is no DNA. The germline gives CDR1 SGHVS, CDR2 FQNEAQ. There are 12 residues in the CDR3. The CDR3 sequence is CASSSYRDTQYF. Full variable domain (outside the CDR3, taken from reference TRBV7-8 and TRBJ2-3): GAGVSQSPRYKVAKRGQDVALRCDPISGHVSLFWYQQALGQGPEFLTYFQNEAQLDKSGLPSDRFFAERPEGSVSTLKIQRTQQEDSAVYLCASSSYRDTQYFGPGTRLTVL.

V usage is TRBV6-5 and J usage is TRBJ1-2. Germline CDR1 is MNHEY and CDR2 is SVGAGI. The CDR3 runs to 14 residues. This chain's CDR3 is CASSPTNLWYGYTF.

The V gene is TRBV2, the J gene TRBJ1-1; no DNA is available, so the TRBD1 call from TCRdb remains unchecked. The CDR3 consists of 14 residues. The V gene's germline CDR1 is SNHLY and CDR2 FYNNEI. The CDR3 sequence: CASRTGVGGTEAFF.

V gene TRBV5-6 combines with J gene TRBJ1-2; no DNA is available, so the TRBD1 call from TCRdb remains unchecked. The germline V gene has CDR1 SGHDT and CDR2 YYEEEE. This CDR3 region has 16 residues. CDR3 protein: CASSNGTGGGFYGYTF.

The genes are TRBV20-1 and TRBJ2-1; TCRdb's assignment of TRBD1 cannot be checked, as there is no DNA. Germline CDR1 and CDR2: DFQATT and SNEGSKA (reference sequence). The CDR3 extends over 14 amino acids. CDR3 protein: CSATGQGASGEQFF.

The chain combines TRBV27 with TRBJ1-3; TCRdb's D call, TRBD1, is unchecked because there is no DNA. The V gene's germline CDR1 is MNHEY and CDR2 SMNVEV (reference sequence). This CDR3 is built from 12 residues. The CDR3: CASSRGANTIYF.

The chain combines TRBV6-4 with TRBJ2-3; TCRdb designates TRBD2, a call that cannot be tested without DNA. This CDR3 has 15 residues. Germline CDR1 MRHNA, CDR2 SNTAGT. CDR3 sequence: CASSDGREPTDTQYF.

The chain couples TRBV27 to TRBJ1-5; TCRdb proposes TRBD1, but this gene call is untestable without DNA. The CDR3 has 15 amino acids. CDR1 MNHEY and CDR2 SMNVEV come from the germline V gene (reference sequence). The CDR3 is CASSPLGQGGQPQHF.

This rearrangement joins TRBV5-1 to TRBJ2-7. This CDR3 has 16 residues. Germline V gives CDR1 SGHRS, CDR2 YFSETQ. CDR3 amino acids: CASSSGLAGDSYEQYF.

The V call is TRBV4-1, the J call TRBJ2-1; TCRdb gives TRBD1 as the D gene, but with no DNA this cannot be confirmed. From germline, CDR1 is MGHRA and CDR2 YSYEKL. The CDR3 loop spans 14 amino acids. CDR3 protein: CASSQPGTGNEQFF.

V is TRBV7-9 and J is TRBJ2-2; TCRdb returns TRBD2, unconfirmable since there is no DNA. CDR1 is SEHNR and CDR2 is FQNEAQ in the germline V gene (reference sequence). The CDR3 extends over 16 amino acids. The CDR3 loop reads CASSPTSGANTGELFF.

The rearrangement joins TRBV4-1 to TRBJ1-5. The germline V gene encodes CDR1 MGHRA and CDR2 YSYEKL. The CDR3 sequence is 14 residues long. This CDR3 reads CASSRTAARQPQHF.

This chain uses TRBV7-9 with TRBJ2-2. Germline loops: CDR1 SEHNR, CDR2 FQNEAQ (reference sequence). CDR3 length: 16 residues. The CDR3 spells CASSPKGGQNTGELFF.

The V and J genes are TRBV15 and TRBJ2-4; the TRBD1 assignment by TCRdb is unverifiable without DNA. The CDR3 has 15 amino acids. Germline V gives CDR1 LNHNV, CDR2 YYDKDF (reference sequence). The CDR3 spells CATSSEGQGKNIQYF.

V usage is TRBV27 and J usage is TRBJ2-2. The V gene's germline CDR1 is MNHEY and CDR2 SMNVEV (reference sequence). The CDR3 length is 15 residues. CDR3 amino acids: CASSLSFEATGELFF.